The entry below describes one T cell receptor (beta chain). Its antigen is unidentified. V lost 0 bases and J 10 bases, leaving 17 bases between the germline ends. This CDR3 contains 15 residues. CDR1 and CDR2 from the germline V gene are SGDLS and YYNGEE. The PCR employed 60 Vbeta primers together with 13 Jbeta primers. Here immunoSEQ multiplex PCR was the method, and the copy in TCRdb shows in-frame clones only, minus some. The sample lists fewer than 250,000 clones; over 60% were seen once. This record comes from a study of cytomegalovirus exposure and HLA in healthy donors. Study-wide context: Genotyping showed 81% of some 400 donors falling in the Caucasian-associated ancestry cluster.

The study, taken as a whole, reports: In a later analysis, at a false discovery rate of 0.05, fewer than 20,000 TCR beta sequences matched HLA alleles. About 87% or about 30% of the time was how often most TCR beta V segments were productive, according to an earlier analysis. Some TCR beta chains (approximately 180 of them) were listed as cytomegalovirus-associated.

The chain joins TRBV9 to TRBJ2-1; D not certain. The specimen was PBMCs. The source is a man younger than 40 in good health and CMV-seropositive. The chain's CDR3 is CASSVGSLVSTEQFF. CDR3 nucleotide sequence: TGTGCCAGCAGCGTAGGAAGTCTAGTAAGTACCGAGCAGTTCTTC.